This TCR beta chain was identified during a study of PD-L1 blockade in urothelial cancer. Generated by immunoSEQ multiplex PCR, the TCRdb table keeps only in-frame clones and is missing some. The sample consists of about 36,000 clones, about a third of them appearing once. Germline V gene data show CDR1 as MDHEN and CDR2 as SYDVKM. CDR3 length: 15 amino acids. Deletions cut 7 bases from V and 2 bases from J, with 12 bases between. This clone appeared a few times. This clonotype was sampled from a man aged 55 to 69 with urothelial cancer. The chain recombines TRBV28 with TRBJ2-6, with D possibly being TRBD1 (5 bases). The starting material was tumor tissue, obtained before atezolizumab (anti-PD-L1) treatment. The DNA for the CDR3 is TGTGCCAGCAAACTCGCAGGGACTGGGGCCAACGTCCTGACTTTC. This encodes CASKLAGTGANVLTF.